This record concerns one T cell receptor (beta chain) sequence. Antigen specificity is unknown. CDR3 length: 14 residues. V lost 7 bases to trimming and J lost 4 bases, with 15 bases between them. Germline V lookup: CDR1 MRHNA, CDR2 SNTAGT. The data were taken from a study of cytomegalovirus exposure and HLA in healthy donors. Notes on the study in general: The authors later linked a missense DCLRE1C variant to TCR beta V- and J-gene trimming.

With 60 Vbeta and 13 Jbeta primers, the PCR was carried out. In the authors' methods: Unique TCR beta chains totaled some 80 million in a later count, with around 12 million of them shared. Profiled with immunoSEQ multiplex PCR; TCRdb holds only in-frame clones, not every one. Clone size and V and J calls were adopted from that table, with D and trimming inferred from the DNA. The sample shows 95,000 or so clones, approximately 80% of them seen only once. This chain joins TRBV6-4 and TRBJ2-3; a weak D match, TRBD2 (6 bases). The receptor was derived from a woman in her 70s in good health and CMV-seropositive. The sequenced sample consisted of PBMCs. The CDR3 loop is CASTDMREADTQYF. The DNA of the CDR3 is TGTGCCAGCACCGACATGAGGGAGGCAGATACGCAGTATTTT.